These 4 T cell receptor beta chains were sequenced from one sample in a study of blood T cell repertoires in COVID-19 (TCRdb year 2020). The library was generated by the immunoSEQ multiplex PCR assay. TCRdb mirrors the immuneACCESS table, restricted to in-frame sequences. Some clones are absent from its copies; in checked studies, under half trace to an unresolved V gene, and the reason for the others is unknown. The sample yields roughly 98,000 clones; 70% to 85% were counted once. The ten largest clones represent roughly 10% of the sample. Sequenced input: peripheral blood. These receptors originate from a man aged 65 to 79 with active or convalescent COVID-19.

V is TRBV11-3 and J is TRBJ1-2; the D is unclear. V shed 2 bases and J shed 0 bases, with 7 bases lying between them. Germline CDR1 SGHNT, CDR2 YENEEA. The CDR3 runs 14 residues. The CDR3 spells CASSLNAANYGYTF. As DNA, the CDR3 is TGTGCCAGCAGCTTAAATGCAGCTAACTATGGCTACACCTTC.

This chain's CDR3 is CASRGPSGGEETQYF. In DNA form, the CDR3 reads TGTGCCAGCAGGGGTCCTAGCGGGGGTGAAGAGACCCAGTACTTC. The chain is built from TRBV2 and TRBJ2-5; TRBD2 aligns across 10 bases. Germline values: CDR1 SNHLY, CDR2 FYNNEI. This CDR3 is 15 amino acids long. V lost 6 bases and J lost 3; bases outside the gene matches: 7.

The CDR3 DNA reads as TGTGCCAGCAGCGTTAGCGGGGGGCTACTCACAGATACGCAGTATTTT. Its protein is CASSVSGGLLTDTQYF. The V gene is TRBV4-2, the J gene TRBJ2-3, with 10 bases aligning to TRBD2. The CDR3 is 16 residues long. The ends lost 5 bases at V and 2 bases at J; junction bases unmatched: 7. Germline V gene data show CDR1 as LGHNA and CDR2 as YNFKEQ.

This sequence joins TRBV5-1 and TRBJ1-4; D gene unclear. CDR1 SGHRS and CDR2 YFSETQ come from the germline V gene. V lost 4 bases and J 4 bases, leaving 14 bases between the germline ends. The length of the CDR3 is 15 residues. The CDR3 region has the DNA TGCGCCAGCAGCGTCGGTGTCGGTATTAATGAAAAACTGTTTTTT. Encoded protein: CASSVGVGINEKLFF.